One sample yielded the 18 T cell receptor beta chains listed below, sequenced in a study of CD8 T cells in ankylosing spondylitis. TCRdb independently ran MiXCR on the 5' RACE reads; one entry per CDR3 protein. The sample includes some 92,000 distinct CDR3 sequences, around 27% of them seen just once. The specimen sequenced was blood, either unsorted or a sorted T cell fraction (not recorded which). The source of these receptors is a male donor with ankylosing spondylitis or in good health (not recorded which).

The chain has TRBV20-1 and TRBJ2-2; TRBD1 matches at 9 bases. CDR1 is DFQATT, CDR2 SNEGSKA, per germline (reference sequence). Trimming cost V 6 bases and J 3 bases; bases outside gene matches: 5. This CDR3 region has 14 residues. The CDR3 is CSARDRAYTGELFF. The CDR3 DNA sequence: TGCAGTGCCCGGGACAGGGCATACACCGGGGAGCTGTTTTTT.

The chain is built from TRBV15 and TRBJ2-3; 9 positions agree with TRBD1. This CDR3 has 15 residues. The germline CDR1 and CDR2 sequences are LNHNV and YYDKDF (reference sequence). The V segment lost 0 bases and the J segment 4 bases; nucleotides outside the gene matches: 2. The CDR3 DNA follows: TGTGCCACCAGCAGAGAGGACAGGGGCGCAGATACGCAGTATTTT. Its translation: CATSREDRGADTQYF.

The sample holds a few counts of this clonotype. The chain joins TRBV20-1 to TRBJ1-1; D unresolved. CDR1 is DFQATT and CDR2 is SNEGSKA in the germline V gene (reference sequence). The CDR3 extends over 15 amino acids. Trimming stripped 2 bases from V and 1 base from J, with 14 bases between. CDR3 protein: CSARPFGGENTEAFF. The DNA for the CDR3 is TGCAGTGCTAGACCCTTCGGTGGCGAGAACACTGAAGCTTTCTTT.

This clonotype was picked up a small number of times. The rearrangement joins TRBV29-1 to TRBJ2-2; D unclear. Germline V lookup: CDR1 SQVTM, CDR2 ANQGSEA. This CDR3 spans 12 amino acids. Trimming left V 4 bases short and J 2 bases short, with 5 bases between. Written as DNA, the CDR3 is TGCAGCGTTGGATATAACACCGGGGAGCTGTTTTTT. It codes for CSVGYNTGELFF.

The chain joins TRBV20-1 to TRBJ2-7; D may match TRBD1 or TRBD2 (8 bases each). The V gene lost 7 bases and the J gene lost 2 bases, with 27 bases spanning the gap. The CDR3 contains 17 residues. From germline, CDR1 is DFQATT and CDR2 SNEGSKA (reference sequence). CDR3 region: CSVWGQGASGSPYEQYF. CDR3 nucleotide sequence: TGCAGTGTCTGGGGCCAGGGGGCGAGCGGGAGCCCCTACGAGCAGTACTTC.

This clonotype was seen only a few times. CDR3 sequence: CASSLDGQGSTGELFF. The CDR3 DNA reads as TGTGCCAGCAGCTTGGATGGACAGGGGAGCACCGGGGAGCTGTTTTTT. The V call is TRBV5-5, the J call TRBJ2-2; 9 bases match TRBD1. V lost 0 bases to trimming and J lost 4 bases; unmatched junction nucleotides: 4. Looked up from germline, CDR1 is SGHKS and CDR2 is YYEKEE (reference sequence). The length of the CDR3 is 16 residues. Full variable domain (outside the CDR3, taken from reference TRBV5-5 and TRBJ2-2): DAGVTQSPTHLIKTRGQQVTLRCSPISGHKSVSWYQQVLGQGPQFIFQYYEKEERGRGNFPDRFSARQFPNYSSELNVNALLLGDSALYLCASSLDGQGSTGELFFGEGSRLTVL.

V usage is TRBV7-9 and J usage is TRBJ2-6, with D unresolved. Deletions cut 1 base from V and 0 bases from J, with 4 bases between. From germline, CDR1 is SEHNR and CDR2 FQNEAQ (reference sequence). The CDR3 contains 15 residues. CDR3 in DNA: TGTGCCAGCAGCTTAGTAGTCTCTGGGGCCAACGTCCTGACTTTC. This gives the protein CASSLVVSGANVLTF.

The chain carries TRBV5-1 and TRBJ2-5; no clear D. In germline, CDR1 is SGHRS, CDR2 YFSETQ. This CDR3 spans 13 amino acids. V was trimmed by 6 bases and J by 1 base, leaving 10 bases between them. DNA for the CDR3: TGCGCCAGCATGGTACAATTCCAAGAGACCCAGTACTTC. Its protein product is CASMVQFQETQYF. The variable domain in full, completed from reference TRBV5-1 and TRBJ2-5, reads KAGVTQTPRYLIKTRGQQVTLSCSPISGHRSVSWYQQTPGQGLQFLFEYFSETQRNKGNFPGRFSGRQFSNSRSEMNVSTLELGDSALYLCASMVQFQETQYFGPGTRLLVL.

V gene TRBV7-2 combines with J gene TRBJ1-3; D remains ambiguous. Looked up from germline, CDR1 is SGHTA and CDR2 is FQGNSA. The CDR3 runs 12 residues. The V and J ends lost 5 bases and 4 bases respectively, with 6 bases between them. The CDR3 reads CASSALGNTIYF. DNA of the CDR3: TGTGCCAGCAGCGCACTGGGAAACACCATATATTTT. The entire variable domain, with the rest obtained from reference TRBV7-2 and TRBJ1-3, is as follows: GAGVSQSPSNKVTEKGKDVELRCDPISGHTALYWYRQSLGQGLEFLIYFQGNSAPDKSGLPSDRFSAERTGGSVSTLTIQRTQQEDSAVYLCASSALGNTIYFGEGSWLTVV.

This clonotype was found a few times. The rearrangement links TRBV28 to TRBJ2-3, with 10 bases that match TRBD1. V shed 3 bases and J 14 bases; nucleotides not matched to a gene: 5. The CDR3 is 12 residues long. Germline CDR1 reads MDHEN; CDR2 reads SYDVKM. DNA of the CDR3: TGTGCCAGCAGTTTTCGGCGGACAGGGGGGTATTTT. Protein product: CASSFRRTGGYF. The full variable domain, with the rest looked up from reference TRBV28 and TRBJ2-3, is DVKVTQSSRYLVKRTGEKVFLECVQDMDHENMFWYRQDPGLGLRLIYFSYDVKMKEKGDIPEGYSVSREKKERFSLILESASTNQTSMYLCASSFRRTGGYFGPGTRLTVL.

This clonotype came up a few times. This sequence joins TRBV7-9 and TRBJ2-5; D gene unclear. Germline V CDR1 and CDR2: SEHNR, FQNEAQ (reference sequence). V lost 5 bases to trimming and J lost 7 bases, with 17 bases between them. The CDR3 contains 14 residues. CDR3 in DNA: TGTGCCAGCAGCCCCAATTCGGCCCCTGGGACCCAGTACTTC. Its protein is CASSPNSAPGTQYF.

This chain connects TRBV5-1 to TRBJ1-1; 8 nucleotides agree with TRBD1. V trimming: 4 bases; J trimming: 4 bases; junction bases outside the gene matches: 15. The CDR3 contains 17 residues. CDR1 and CDR2 from the germline V gene are SGHRS and YFSETQ. The CDR3 nucleotides are TGCGCCAGCAGCCCGGGACAGGATTTTCAGCAACGCACTGAAGCTTTCTTT. Its protein is CASSPGQDFQQRTEAFF.

The chain links TRBV5-5 to TRBJ2-2, with D possibly TRBD1 on 6 matching bases. The V and J ends lost 0 bases and 4 bases respectively, with 13 bases between them. Germline V gives CDR1 SGHKS, CDR2 YYEKEE (reference sequence). CDR3 length: 16 amino acids. In DNA, the CDR3 is TGTGCCAGCAGCTTGGGGGGGCCAGGGATCACCGGGGAGCTGTTTTTT. It encodes CASSLGGPGITGELFF.

This chain uses TRBV11-2 with TRBJ2-2; 10 positions agree with TRBD2. Germline CDR1 and CDR2: SGHAT and FQNNGV. The CDR3 extends over 19 amino acids. Trimming cost V 0 bases and J 4 bases; bases outside gene matches: 11. Here the CDR3 reads CASSLDGSRASGGTGELFF. CDR3 DNA: TGTGCCAGCAGCTTAGACGGGAGCCGGGCTAGCGGGGGCACCGGGGAGCTGTTTTTT.

The sample holds a few counts of this clonotype. This chain connects TRBV12-3 or TRBV12-4 to TRBJ2-3; unclear D gene. V was shortened by 5 bases and J by 6 bases, with 6 bases between the two germline ends. The CDR3 runs to 11 residues. In DNA, the CDR3 is TGTGCCAGCAGTGAACCCGATACGCAGTATTTT. This sequence encodes CASSEPDTQYF.

The rearrangement uses TRBV7-8 and TRBJ2-1; D unresolved. Trimming shortened V by 4 bases and J by 3 bases, and 10 bases separated the two germline ends. This CDR3 is 14 amino acids long. Germline assignment: CDR1 SGHVS and CDR2 FQNEAQ. DNA for the CDR3: TGTGCCAGCAGCTCAATCTTTGGCTACAATGAGCAGTTCTTC. Protein sequence: CASSSIFGYNEQFF.

This clonotype was detected ten times or more. This rearrangement joins TRBV10-3 to TRBJ1-6, with D perhaps matching TRBD1 (6 bases). The ends were cut back, 5 bases at V and 7 bases at J, with 12 bases in the middle. This CDR3 contains 14 residues. Germline assignment: CDR1 ENHRY and CDR2 SYGVKD. CDR3 coding DNA: TGTGCCATCAGTCCCGGGACAAGGAATTCACCCCTCCACTTT. Amino acid sequence: CAISPGTRNSPLHF.

This clonotype was counted only a few times. The rearrangement joins TRBV11-1 to TRBJ2-6; D gene uncertain. Looked up from germline, CDR1 is SGHAT and CDR2 is FQDESV (reference sequence). The V gene lost 5 bases and the J gene lost 4 bases, with 9 bases spanning the gap. CDR3 length: 14 residues. The CDR3 coding sequence is TGTGCCAGCAGCCCGGTCCTCGGGGCCAACGTCCTGACTTTC. Amino acids: CASSPVLGANVLTF.